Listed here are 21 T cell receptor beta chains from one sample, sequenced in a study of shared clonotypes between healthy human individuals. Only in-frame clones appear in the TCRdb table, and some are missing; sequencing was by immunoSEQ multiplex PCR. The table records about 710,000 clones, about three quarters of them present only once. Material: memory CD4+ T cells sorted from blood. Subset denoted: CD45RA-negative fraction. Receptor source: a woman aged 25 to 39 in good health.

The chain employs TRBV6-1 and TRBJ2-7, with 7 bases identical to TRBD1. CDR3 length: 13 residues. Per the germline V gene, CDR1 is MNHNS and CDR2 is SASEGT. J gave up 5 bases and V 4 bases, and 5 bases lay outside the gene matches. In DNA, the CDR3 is TGTGCCAGCAGTGCCCGACAGGGAGACGAGCAGTACTTC. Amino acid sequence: CASSARQGDEQYF.

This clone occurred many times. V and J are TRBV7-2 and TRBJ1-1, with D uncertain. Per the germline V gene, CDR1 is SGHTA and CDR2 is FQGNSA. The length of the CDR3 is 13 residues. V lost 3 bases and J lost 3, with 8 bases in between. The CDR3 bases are TGTGCCAGCAGCTTCCAAAAGGACACTGAAGCTTTCTTT. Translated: CASSFQKDTEAFF.

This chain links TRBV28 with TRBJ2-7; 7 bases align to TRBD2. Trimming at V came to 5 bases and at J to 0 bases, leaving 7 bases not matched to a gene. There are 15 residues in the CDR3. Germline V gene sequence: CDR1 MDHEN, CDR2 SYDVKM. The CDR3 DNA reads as TGTGCCAGCAGTACCCCTAGCGGAACCTCCTACGAGCAGTACTTC. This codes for CASSTPSGTSYEQYF.

CDR3 in amino acids: CASSPSTGQSEKLFF. In DNA, the CDR3 is TGTGCCAGCTCACCCTCTACGGGACAGAGCGAAAAACTGTTTTTT. The rearrangement uses TRBV18 and TRBJ1-4; TRBD1 matches at 7 bases. Trimming cost V 3 bases and J 8 bases; bases outside gene matches: 9. This CDR3 is built from 15 residues. Germline assignment: CDR1 KGHSH and CDR2 LQKENI.

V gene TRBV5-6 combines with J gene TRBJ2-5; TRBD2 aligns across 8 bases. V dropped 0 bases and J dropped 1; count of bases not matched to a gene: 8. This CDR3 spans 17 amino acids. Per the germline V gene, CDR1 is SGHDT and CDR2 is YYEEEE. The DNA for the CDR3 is TGTGCCAGCAGCTTGGCACAAACACTAGCGGTCCAAGAGACCCAGTACTTC. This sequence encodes CASSLAQTLAVQETQYF.

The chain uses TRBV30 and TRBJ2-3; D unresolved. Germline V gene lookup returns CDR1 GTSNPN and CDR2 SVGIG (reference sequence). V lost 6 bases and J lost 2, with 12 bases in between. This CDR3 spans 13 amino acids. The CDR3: CACAKPPTDTQYF. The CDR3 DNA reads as TGTGCCTGTGCTAAACCCCCCACAGATACGCAGTATTTT.

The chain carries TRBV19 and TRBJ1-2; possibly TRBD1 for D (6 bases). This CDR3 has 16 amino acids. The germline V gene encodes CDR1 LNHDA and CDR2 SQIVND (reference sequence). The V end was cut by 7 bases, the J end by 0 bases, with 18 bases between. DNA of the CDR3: TGTGCCAGTATTTCCCTCACGGGGGCAGCTAACTATGGCTACACCTTC. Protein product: CASISLTGAANYGYTF.

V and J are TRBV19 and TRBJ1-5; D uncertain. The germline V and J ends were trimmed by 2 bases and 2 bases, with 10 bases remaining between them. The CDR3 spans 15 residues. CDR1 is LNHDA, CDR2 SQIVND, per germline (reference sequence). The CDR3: CASSIIGIGNQPQHF. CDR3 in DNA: TGTGCCAGTAGTATAATTGGGATTGGCAATCAGCCCCAGCATTTT.

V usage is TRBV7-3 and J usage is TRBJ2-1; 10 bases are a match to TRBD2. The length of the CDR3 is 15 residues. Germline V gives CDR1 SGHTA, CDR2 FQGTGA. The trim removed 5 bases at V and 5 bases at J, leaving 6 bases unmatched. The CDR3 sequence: CASSRTGTSDNEQFF. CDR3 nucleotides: TGTGCCAGCAGCCGAACCGGGACTAGCGACAATGAGCAGTTCTTC.

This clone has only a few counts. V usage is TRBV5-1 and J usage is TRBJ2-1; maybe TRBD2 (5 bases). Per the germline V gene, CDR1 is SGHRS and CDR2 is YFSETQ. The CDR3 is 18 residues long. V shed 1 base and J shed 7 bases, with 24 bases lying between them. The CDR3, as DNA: TGCGCCAGCAGCTTGCGGTTAGTAGCCTTTACTACGGGGAATGAGCAGTTCTTC. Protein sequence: CASSLRLVAFTTGNEQFF.

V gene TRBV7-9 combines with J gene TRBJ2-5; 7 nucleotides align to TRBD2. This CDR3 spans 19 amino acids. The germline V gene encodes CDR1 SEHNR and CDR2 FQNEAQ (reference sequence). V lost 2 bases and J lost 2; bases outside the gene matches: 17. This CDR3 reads CASSLRPGFGAGEQETQYF. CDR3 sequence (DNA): TGTGCCAGCAGCTTACGGCCCGGCTTCGGGGCGGGAGAACAAGAGACCCAGTACTTC.

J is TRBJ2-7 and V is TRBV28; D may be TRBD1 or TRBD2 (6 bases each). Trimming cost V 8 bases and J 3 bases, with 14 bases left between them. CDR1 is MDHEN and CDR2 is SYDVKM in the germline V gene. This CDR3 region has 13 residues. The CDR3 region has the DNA TGTGCCAGCCGAGGGGGGAGGAACTACGAGCAGTACTTC. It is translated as CASRGGRNYEQYF.

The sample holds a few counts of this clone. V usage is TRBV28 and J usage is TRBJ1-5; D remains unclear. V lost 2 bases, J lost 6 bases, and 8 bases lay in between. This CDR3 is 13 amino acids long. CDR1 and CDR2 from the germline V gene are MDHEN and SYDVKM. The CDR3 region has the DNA TGTGCCAGCAGTTTAAAGGCGACTCAGCCCCAGCATTTT. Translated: CASSLKATQPQHF. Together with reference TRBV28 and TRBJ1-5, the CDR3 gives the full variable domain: DVKVTQSSRYLVKRTGEKVFLECVQDMDHENMFWYRQDPGLGLRLIYFSYDVKMKEKGDIPEGYSVSREKKERFSLILESASTNQTSMYLCASSLKATQPQHFGDGTRLSIL.

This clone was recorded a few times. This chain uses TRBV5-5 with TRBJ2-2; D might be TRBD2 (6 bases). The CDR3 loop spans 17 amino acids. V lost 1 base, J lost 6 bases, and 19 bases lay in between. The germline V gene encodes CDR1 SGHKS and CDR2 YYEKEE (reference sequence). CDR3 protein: CASSLSWGDRLAGELFF. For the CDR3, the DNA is TGTGCCAGCAGCTTGTCGTGGGGGGATCGCTTGGCCGGGGAGCTGTTTTTT. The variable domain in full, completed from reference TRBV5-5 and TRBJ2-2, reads DAGVTQSPTHLIKTRGQQVTLRCSPISGHKSVSWYQQVLGQGPQFIFQYYEKEERGRGNFPDRFSARQFPNYSSELNVNALLLGDSALYLCASSLSWGDRLAGELFFGEGSRLTVL.

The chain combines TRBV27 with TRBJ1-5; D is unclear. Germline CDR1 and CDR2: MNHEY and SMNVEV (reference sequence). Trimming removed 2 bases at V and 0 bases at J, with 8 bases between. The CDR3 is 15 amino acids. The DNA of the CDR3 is TGTGCCAGCAGTTTAAGAAGAAATAGCAATCAGCCCCAGCATTTT. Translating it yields CASSLRRNSNQPQHF.

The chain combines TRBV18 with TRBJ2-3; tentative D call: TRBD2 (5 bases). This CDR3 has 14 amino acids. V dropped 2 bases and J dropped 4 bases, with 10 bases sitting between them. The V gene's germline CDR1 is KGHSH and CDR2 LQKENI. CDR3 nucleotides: TGTGCCAGCTCACCAAGAGGGCCCCCAGATACGCAGTATTTT. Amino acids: CASSPRGPPDTQYF. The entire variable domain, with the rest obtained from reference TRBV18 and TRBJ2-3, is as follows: NAGVMQNPRHLVRRRGQEARLRCSPMKGHSHVYWYRQLPEEGLKFMVYLQKENIIDESGMPKERFSAEFPKEGPSILRIQQVVRGDSAAYFCASSPRGPPDTQYFGPGTRLTVL.

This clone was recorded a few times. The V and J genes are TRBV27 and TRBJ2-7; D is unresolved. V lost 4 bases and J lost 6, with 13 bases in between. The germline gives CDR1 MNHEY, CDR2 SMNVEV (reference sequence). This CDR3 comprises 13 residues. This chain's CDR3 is CASSWIPHGEQYF. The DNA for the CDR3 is TGTGCCAGCAGTTGGATCCCTCACGGCGAGCAGTACTTC.

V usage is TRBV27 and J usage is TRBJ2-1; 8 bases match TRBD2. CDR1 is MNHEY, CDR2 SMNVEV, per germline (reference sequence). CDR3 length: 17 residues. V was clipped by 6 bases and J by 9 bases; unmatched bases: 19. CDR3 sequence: CASSYTKTSGLLFEQFF. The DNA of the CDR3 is TGTGCCAGCAGCTACACCAAAACTAGCGGACTTTTGTTTGAGCAGTTCTTC.

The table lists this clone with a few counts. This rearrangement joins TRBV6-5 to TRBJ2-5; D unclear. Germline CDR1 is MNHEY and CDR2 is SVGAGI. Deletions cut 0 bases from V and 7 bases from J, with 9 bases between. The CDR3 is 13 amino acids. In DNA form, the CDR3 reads TGTGCCAGCAGTTACTCGCCCCTGGCGACCCAGTACTTC. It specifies CASSYSPLATQYF.

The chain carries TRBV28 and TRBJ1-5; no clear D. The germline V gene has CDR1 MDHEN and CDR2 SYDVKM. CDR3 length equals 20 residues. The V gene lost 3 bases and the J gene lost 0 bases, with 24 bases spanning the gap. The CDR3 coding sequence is TGTGCCAGCAGTTTTAATCCTTGGTTTGAGGTCACCCATAGCAATCAGCCCCAGCATTTT. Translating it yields CASSFNPWFEVTHSNQPQHF. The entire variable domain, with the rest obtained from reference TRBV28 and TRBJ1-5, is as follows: DVKVTQSSRYLVKRTGEKVFLECVQDMDHENMFWYRQDPGLGLRLIYFSYDVKMKEKGDIPEGYSVSREKKERFSLILESASTNQTSMYLCASSFNPWFEVTHSNQPQHFGDGTRLSIL.

The CDR3 here is CASSRIGQGSYEQYF. DNA for the CDR3: TGTGCCAGCAGTCGGATCGGACAGGGGTCCTACGAGCAGTACTTC. The chain is built from TRBV28 and TRBJ2-7; TRBD1 matches 9 bases. The CDR3 totals 15 residues. The germline CDR1 and CDR2 sequences are MDHEN and SYDVKM. With V trimmed by 5 bases and J by 1 base, 6 bases remained unmatched.